The 12 T cell receptor beta chains listed next were all sequenced from one sample in a study of blood T cell repertoires in COVID-19. Produced via immunoSEQ multiplex PCR; TCRdb's table is partial and in-frame only. The data contain around 330,000 clones, 75% to 90% of them seen just once; the ten biggest clones take up 8% to 10%. The sequenced sample was PBMCs or T cells enriched from blood (not recorded which). The receptors derive from a woman in her thirties or forties who had recovered from COVID-19.

CDR3 nucleotide sequence: TGTGCCAGCAGTTCCGGGGGGGGGACCCTAAACTATGGCTACACCTTC. It yields the protein CASSSGGGTLNYGYTF. The V gene is TRBV28, the J gene TRBJ1-2, with a tentative D call TRBD1 (5 bases). The CDR3 is 16 residues long. Germline CDR1 MDHEN, CDR2 SYDVKM. The V end was cut by 4 bases, the J end by 2 bases, with 17 bases between.

This chain joins TRBV5-6 and TRBJ1-2; the D gene is possibly TRBD1 (6 bases). This CDR3 is 14 amino acids long. Trimming took off 5 bases at V and 4 bases at J, with 15 bases between the two ends. Germline CDR1 and CDR2: SGHDT and YYEEEE. This chain's CDR3 is CASSYNNRAYGYTF. The CDR3 DNA is TGTGCCAGCAGTTATAACAACAGGGCCTATGGCTACACCTTC.

The chain couples TRBV28 to TRBJ2-7; 10 bases fit TRBD1. Germline lookup yields CDR1 MDHEN and CDR2 SYDVKM. Trimming removed 6 bases from V and 1 base from J; junction bases left unmatched: 9. The CDR3 runs to 16 residues. CDR3 bases: TGTGCCAGCAGCCACGGGGTGGGACAGGGGTCCTACGAGCAGTACTTC. Protein product: CASSHGVGQGSYEQYF.

This sequence joins TRBV6-2 or TRBV6-3 and TRBJ2-1; TRBD2 matches at 8 bases. This CDR3 comprises 15 residues. CDR1 and CDR2 (germline): MNHEY, SVGEGT. V was clipped by 5 bases and J by 2 bases; unmatched bases: 5. This CDR3 reads CASSRGGSAYNEQFF. CDR3 DNA sequence: TGTGCCAGCAGTCGGGGGGGGTCAGCCTACAATGAGCAGTTCTTC.

V and J are TRBV28 and TRBJ2-7; 8 positions match TRBD1. The CDR3 has 12 residues. CDR1 MDHEN and CDR2 SYDVKM come from the germline V gene. The trim removed 9 bases at V and 4 bases at J, leaving 5 bases unmatched. Here the CDR3 reads CARRTGWYEQYF. In DNA form, the CDR3 reads TGTGCCAGACGGACAGGGTGGTACGAGCAGTACTTC.

The J gene is TRBJ1-4, the V gene TRBV29-1, with 7 positions matching TRBD1. Germline V gene lookup returns CDR1 SQVTM and CDR2 ANQGSEA. This CDR3 spans 13 amino acids. After removal of 7 bases from V and 3 bases from J, the junction contained 5 bases not matched to a gene. Here the CDR3 DNA reads TGCAGCGCGGTGACAGGGCCTAATGAAAAACTGTTTTTT. This gives the protein CSAVTGPNEKLFF.

The chain is built from TRBV4-3 and TRBJ2-7, with 12 positions matching TRBD2. Germline-derived CDR1 and CDR2 are LGHNA and YSLEER. V lost 0 bases, J lost 3 bases, and 0 bases stayed unmatched. The CDR3 contains 15 residues. The CDR3 reads CASSQETSGGYEQYF. DNA for the CDR3: TGCGCCAGCAGCCAAGAGACTAGCGGGGGCTACGAGCAGTACTTC.

The chain uses TRBV25-1 and TRBJ2-2; D is possibly TRBD1 (5 bases). V lost 6 bases and J lost 4, with 15 bases in between. CDR1 MGHDK and CDR2 SYGVNS come from the germline V gene. The CDR3 totals 15 residues. In nucleotides, the CDR3 is TGTGCCAGCAGGATGGGGCAGGGTGGCACCGGGGAGCTGTTTTTT. Its protein product is CASRMGQGGTGELFF.

V is TRBV5-4 and J is TRBJ2-3, with 8 positions matching TRBD1. Trimming took 2 bases from V and 8 from J; bases not matched to a gene: 7. In germline, CDR1 is SGHNT, CDR2 YYREEE (reference sequence). The CDR3 spans 14 residues. The CDR3 nucleotides are TGTGCCAGCAGCTTTGGACAGGGATCGAGTACGCAGTATTTT. Translating it yields CASSFGQGSSTQYF.

Written as DNA, the CDR3 is TGTGCCTGGTTTCGCTACGAGCAGTACTTC. Residues: CAWFRYEQYF. J is TRBJ2-7 and V is TRBV30, with unresolved D. V dropped 5 bases and J dropped 3 bases, with 5 bases sitting between them. Germline lookup yields CDR1 GTSNPN and CDR2 SVGIG (reference sequence). The CDR3 is made up of 10 amino acids.

This chain links TRBV30 with TRBJ2-7; no reliable D call. Germline V gene sequence: CDR1 GTSNPN, CDR2 SVGIG (reference sequence). Trimming stripped 0 bases from V and 10 bases from J, with 13 bases between. The CDR3 is made up of 12 amino acids. CDR3 bases: TGTGCCTGGAGTGTATTAGGCCAGGTTCAGTACTTC. Protein sequence: CAWSVLGQVQYF.

This chain links TRBV11-2 with TRBJ1-5, with 7 bases aligning to TRBD1. This CDR3 contains 15 residues. Germline V CDR1 and CDR2: SGHAT, FQNNGV. Germline trimming cut 1 base from V and 3 bases from J; bases unmatched to any gene: 3. The CDR3 DNA reads as TGTGCCAGCAGCTTAGGACAGGGCTACAATCAGCCCCAGCATTTT. It encodes CASSLGQGYNQPQHF.